The 2 T cell receptor beta chains reported below all come from one sample, sequenced in a study of identical twins. MiXCR was run by TCRdb on the 5' RACE reads, yielding one entry per CDR3 protein. In the table there are 450,000 or so distinct CDR3 sequences, about 18% of which are singletons. The specimen sequenced was naive T cells sorted from blood. These receptors all come from a man aged 50-60 years in good health.

V usage is TRBV2 and J usage is TRBJ2-2; TRBD1 matches 8 bases. There are 14 residues in the CDR3. The germline gives CDR1 SNHLY, CDR2 FYNNEI. V gave up 9 bases and J gave up 0 bases; unmatched junction bases: 3. Here the CDR3 reads CASKQGANTGELFF. The CDR3 bases are TGTGCCAGTAAACAGGGGGCGAACACCGGGGAGCTGTTTTTT.

The table lists this clonotype with a few counts. The chain has TRBV20-1 and TRBJ2-7; D remains unclear. This CDR3 spans 16 amino acids. Looked up from germline, CDR1 is DFQATT and CDR2 is SNEGSKA (reference sequence). V was trimmed by 4 bases and J by 2 bases, leaving 21 bases between them. Written as DNA, the CDR3 is TGCAGTGCTACCTCGGTCCTAGGACGGACCCCCTACGAGCAGTACTTC. Translating gives CSATSVLGRTPYEQYF.